These 22 T cell receptor beta chains share one sample of origin, sequenced in a study of CD8+CD57+ T cells in acquired aplastic anemia. The authors sequenced patients whose flow cytometry had shown CD8+CD57+ cell expansion. TCR beta VDJ and CDR3 profiling used genomic DNA as template. TCRdb reprocessed the reads via MiXCR and lists one record per CDR3 protein. Here the sample spans roughly 190,000 distinct CDR3 sequences, around 47% being singletons. The sample consisted of sorted CD4+, CD8+, or CD8+CD57+ T cells (not recorded which) from PBMCs. The source of these receptors is a human donor with aplastic anemia.

V is TRBV24-1 and J is TRBJ2-7, with 12 bases aligning to TRBD2. V shed 9 bases and J 7 bases; nucleotides not matched to a gene: 12. CDR3 length: 15 residues. Germline loops: CDR1 KGHDR, CDR2 SFDVKD. CDR3 residues: CATSSGREGSGEQYF. Written as DNA, the CDR3 is TGTGCCACCTCTAGCGGGAGGGAGGGGTCAGGGGAGCAGTACTTC.

This clonotype was counted a single time. CDR3 in amino acids: CASSIGGHSYGYTF. In DNA form, the CDR3 reads TGTGCCAGCAGTATAGGCGGCCATTCCTATGGCTACACCTTC. This rearrangement joins TRBV2 to TRBJ1-2; no reliable D call. The CDR3 length is 14 residues. The V gene's germline CDR1 is SNHLY and CDR2 FYNNEI. V lost 5 bases and J 4 bases, leaving 14 bases between the germline ends. Full variable domain (remainder filled in from reference TRBV2 and TRBJ1-2): EPEVTQTPSHQVTQMGQEVILRCVPISNHLYFYWYRQILGQKVEFLVSFYNNEISEKSEIFDDQFSVERPDGSNFTLKIRSTKLEDSAMYFCASSIGGHSYGYTFGSGTRLTVV.

About this clonotype itself: The junction shows a germline mismatch at one end, possibly a read error. The genes are TRBV5-6 and TRBJ2-5; 7 nucleotides align to TRBD2. The germline CDR1 and CDR2 sequences are SGHDT and YYEEEE. The CDR3 contains 16 residues. The CDR3 DNA follows: TGTGCCAGCAGCTTGAATCTCGGGAGGACCCAAGAGACCCGGTACTTC. Translation gives CASSLNLGRTQETRYF. The variable domain in full, with the rest retrieved from reference TRBV5-6 and TRBJ2-5, is DAGVTQSPTHLIKTRGQQVTLRCSPKSGHDTVSWYQQALGQGPQFIFQYYEEEERQRGNFPDRFSGHQFPNYSSELNVNALLLGDSALYLCASSLNLGRTQETRYFGPGTRLLVL.

The chain links TRBV20-1 to TRBJ1-1; 9 positions agree with TRBD1. Germline-derived CDR1 and CDR2 are DFQATT and SNEGSKA (reference sequence). J was trimmed by 5 bases and V by 6 bases; bases with no gene match: 7. This CDR3 has 13 amino acids. CDR3 loop: CSASGDRETEAFF. CDR3 DNA: TGCAGTGCCTCCGGGGACAGGGAGACTGAAGCTTTCTTT.

This clonotype has a count of ten or more. J is TRBJ2-7 and V is TRBV25-1, with TRBD1 matching 8 bases. This CDR3 spans 15 amino acids. The germline gives CDR1 MGHDK, CDR2 SYGVNS. The V segment lost 4 bases and the J segment 0 bases; nucleotides outside the gene matches: 5. The CDR3 reads CASSATGGSSYEQYF. CDR3 in DNA: TGTGCCAGCAGTGCCACAGGGGGAAGCTCCTACGAGCAGTACTTC.

On this clonotype: A read error may account for a junction end that differs from germline. V usage is TRBV25-1 and J usage is TRBJ2-5; perhaps TRBD2 as D (6 bases). This CDR3 spans 15 amino acids. CDR1 is MGHDK, CDR2 SYGVNS, per germline. CDR3 bases: TGCGCCAGCAGCCAGGCAGACCTAGCGCAAGAGACCCAGTACTTC. Its protein product is CASSQADLAQETQYF.

This clonotype was detected only a few times. The chain combines TRBV5-1 with TRBJ2-5; weak D call: TRBD1 (6 bases). V shed 0 bases and J shed 4 bases, with 10 bases lying between them. The CDR3 covers 14 residues. The germline V gene has CDR1 SGHRS and CDR2 YFSETQ. The DNA for the CDR3 is TGCGCCAGCAGCTTGGGGACAGCGAGAGAGACCCAGTACTTC. This translates into CASSLGTARETQYF.

In its sample, this clonotype was seen many times. J is TRBJ1-2 and V is TRBV5-6; D is unresolved. The length of the CDR3 is 15 residues. The V end lost 5 bases, the J end lost 0 bases, and 14 bases lay between the germline ends. The germline V gene has CDR1 SGHDT and CDR2 YYEEEE. CDR3 bases: TGTGCCAGCAGACGGAGTGGCGTAGCTAACTATGGCTACACCTTC. This encodes CASRRSGVANYGYTF. Full variable domain (remainder filled in from reference TRBV5-6 and TRBJ1-2): DAGVTQSPTHLIKTRGQQVTLRCSPKSGHDTVSWYQQALGQGPQFIFQYYEEEERQRGNFPDRFSGHQFPNYSSELNVNALLLGDSALYLCASRRSGVANYGYTFGSGTRLTVV.

The rearrangement uses TRBV5-6 and TRBJ2-7; 7 positions agree with TRBD2. The V gene's germline CDR1 is SGHDT and CDR2 YYEEEE. The CDR3 spans 14 residues. Losses at the gene ends were 5 bases for V and 3 bases for J; bases not matched to a gene: 8. This CDR3 is CASSGAGDLYEQYF. The DNA for the CDR3 is TGTGCCAGCAGTGGTGCGGGGGACCTCTACGAGCAGTACTTC. Variable domain in full (rest from reference TRBV5-6 and TRBJ2-7): DAGVTQSPTHLIKTRGQQVTLRCSPKSGHDTVSWYQQALGQGPQFIFQYYEEEERQRGNFPDRFSGHQFPNYSSELNVNALLLGDSALYLCASSGAGDLYEQYFGPGTRLTVT.

This clonotype was seen ten or more times. V is TRBV20-1 and J is TRBJ1-2, with a weak D call TRBD1 (6 bases). V lost 2 bases and J lost 6, with 16 bases in between. Germline CDR1 is DFQATT and CDR2 is SNEGSKA (reference sequence). The CDR3 loop spans 14 amino acids. The CDR3 DNA sequence: TGCAGTGCTAGACAGCGGGGCAGGGACAATGGCTACACCTTC. This gives the protein CSARQRGRDNGYTF.

V is TRBV29-1 and J is TRBJ2-7; 13 bases match TRBD2. Germline lookup yields CDR1 SQVTM and CDR2 ANQGSEA. This CDR3 contains 14 residues. V lost 4 bases, J lost 0 bases, and 0 bases stayed unmatched. This chain's CDR3 is CSVGTSGSSYEQYF. The CDR3 DNA follows: TGCAGCGTTGGGACTAGCGGGAGCTCCTACGAGCAGTACTTC.

This clonotype was recorded at least ten times. The gene calls are TRBV9 and TRBJ1-4, with D unresolved. CDR3 length: 13 amino acids. V was clipped by 7 bases and J by 4 bases, with 11 bases between them. CDR1 and CDR2 (germline): SGDLS, YYNGEE. Here the CDR3 DNA reads TGTGCCAGCTCCGGAGGGAATAATGAAAAACTGTTTTTT. Its translation: CASSGGNNEKLFF.

The V and J genes are TRBV9 and TRBJ2-5; TRBD2 might be the D (6 bases). Germline-derived CDR1 and CDR2 are SGDLS and YYNGEE. CDR3 length: 15 residues. Trimming left V 4 bases short and J 0 bases short, with 13 bases between. The CDR3 loop reads CASSPYAGHQETQYF. The CDR3 nucleotides are TGTGCCAGCAGCCCCTACGCGGGGCACCAAGAGACCCAGTACTTC.

This clonotype was observed at least ten times. This chain's CDR3 is CASSDEMSYNEQFF. The CDR3 nucleotides are TGCGCCAGCAGCGATGAAATGTCCTACAATGAGCAGTTCTTC. The rearrangement links TRBV5-1 to TRBJ2-1; D ambiguous. V was pared by 4 bases and J by 1 base, with 9 bases between. Germline CDR1 and CDR2: SGHRS and YFSETQ. The CDR3 is made up of 14 amino acids.

The chain has TRBV25-1 and TRBJ1-1, with a tentative D call TRBD1 (6 bases). Trimming removed 8 bases at V and 2 bases at J, with 18 bases between. Germline V CDR1 and CDR2: MGHDK, SYGVNS. CDR3 length: 15 amino acids. The CDR3 region is CASSQITGLNTEAFF. The CDR3 region has the DNA TGTGCCAGCTCACAAATCACAGGGCTTAACACTGAAGCTTTCTTT.

The chain recombines TRBV5-1 with TRBJ2-1; tentatively, D is TRBD1 (6 bases). Looked up from germline, CDR1 is SGHRS and CDR2 is YFSETQ. The V gene lost 2 bases and the J gene lost 5 bases, with 14 bases spanning the gap. The CDR3 length is 15 residues. CDR3 coding DNA: TGCGCCAGCAGCTTCCAGGGGCGCGGTCACAATGAGCAGTTCTTC. It codes for CASSFQGRGHNEQFF.

This sequence joins TRBV20-1 and TRBJ1-2; TRBD1 matches at 10 bases. J gave up 8 bases and V 2 bases, and 5 bases lay outside the gene matches. CDR3 length: 13 residues. Per germline, CDR1 DFQATT and CDR2 SNEGSKA (reference sequence). The CDR3 sequence is CSARRQGARGYTF. CDR3 nucleotides: TGCAGTGCTAGAAGACAGGGGGCGAGGGGCTACACCTTC.

The table lists this clonotype with many counts. The CDR3 spells CASTPGHRVGTEAFF. The CDR3 nucleotides read TGTGCCAGCACCCCGGGTCACAGGGTAGGAACTGAAGCTTTCTTT. The chain combines TRBV12-3 or TRBV12-4 with TRBJ1-1, with a tentative D call TRBD1 (6 bases). The CDR3 consists of 15 residues. Trimming left V 7 bases short and J 5 bases short, with 20 bases between.

CDR3 coding DNA: TGCAGCGCGGGGTCTAGCGGGCCGTACGAGCAGTACTTC. As protein: CSAGSSGPYEQYF. V gene TRBV20-1 combines with J gene TRBJ2-7; 8 bases align to TRBD2. The CDR3 covers 13 residues. Looked up from germline, CDR1 is DFQATT and CDR2 is SNEGSKA (reference sequence).

The rearrangement links TRBV7-2 to TRBJ1-1, with D unclear. Germline V gene sequence: CDR1 SGHTA, CDR2 FQGNSA. With 5 bases removed from V and 6 bases from J, the gap between germline ends came to 13 bases. The length of the CDR3 is 13 residues. This CDR3 reads CASSTPLGAEAFF. The CDR3 nucleotides read TGTGCCAGCAGCACCCCCCTGGGCGCTGAAGCTTTCTTT.

In this sample, this clonotype turned up a few times. A much larger clonotype is one base distant, so this may be a read error. V usage is TRBV2 and J usage is TRBJ1-1; D is uncertain. CDR1 is SNHLY and CDR2 is FYNNEI in the germline V gene. V was cut by 6 bases and J by 1 base, with 6 bases left in between. The CDR3 runs to 12 residues. The CDR3 DNA is TGTGCCAGCAGCTTCCCGAACACTGAAGCTTTCTTT. Its translation is CASSFPNTEAFF. Complete variable domain (other parts from reference TRBV2 and TRBJ1-1): EPEVTQTPSHQVTQMGQEVILRCVPISNHLYFYWYRQILGQKVEFLVSFYNNEISEKSEIFDDQFSVERPDGSNFTLKIRSTKLEDSAMYFCASSFPNTEAFFGQGTRLTVV.

The chain links TRBV6-5 to TRBJ1-5, with TRBD1 matching 8 bases. J lost 5 bases, V lost 4 bases, and 13 bases had no gene match. The CDR3 totals 17 residues. The germline V gene has CDR1 MNHEY and CDR2 SVGAGI. The CDR3 DNA reads as TGTGCCAGCAGTTCCGGCCCAAGACAGGGGAGGTATCAGCCCCAGCATTTT. It translates to CASSSGPRQGRYQPQHF.